This entry lists 25 T cell receptor beta chains sequenced from one sample in a study of T-cell reconstitution after alpha-beta-depleted transplantation in children. For TCRbeta, the library was prepared with unique molecular identifiers. TCRdb redid the calling of the PCR reads with MiXCR, one entry per CDR3 protein. The repertoire has approximately 500,000 distinct CDR3 sequences, roughly a tenth of them found once; the top ten carry about 2%. Sample: PBMCs, taken before TCRalphabeta/CD19-depleted stem cell transplant. The receptors shown here come from a child aged 2-15 years with inherited bone marrow failure, due to receive a stem cell transplant.

V gene TRBV11-2 combines with J gene TRBJ1-1; D is unclear. V lost 5 bases to trimming and J lost 4 bases, with 23 bases between them. CDR1 SGHAT and CDR2 FQNNGV come from the germline V gene. This CDR3 has 17 amino acids. CDR3 loop: CASSAGILAFHRTEAFF. The CDR3 nucleotides read TGTGCCAGCAGCGCCGGGATTTTAGCGTTTCACCGCACTGAAGCTTTCTTT.

Many counts were recorded for this clonotype. The V call is TRBV4-3, the J call TRBJ2-7, with a tentative D call TRBD2 (5 bases). Trimming removed 0 bases at V and 9 bases at J, with 21 bases between. Germline CDR1 LGHNA, CDR2 YSLEER. This CDR3 has 16 residues. The CDR3 nucleotides read TGCGCCAGCAGCCAAGAGCTTTTAGGACGGGAACTGGTGCAGTACTTC. Translation: CASSQELLGRELVQYF.

In this sample, this clonotype turned up many times. This chain joins TRBV12-3 or TRBV12-4 and TRBJ1-1, with D unclear. V was clipped by 0 bases and J by 0 bases, with 8 bases between them. The CDR3 totals 15 residues. The CDR3 spells CASSLALQLNTEAFF. CDR3 sequence (DNA): TGTGCCAGCAGTTTAGCGCTTCAGCTGAACACTGAAGCTTTCTTT.

In its sample, this clonotype was seen many times. V is TRBV4-1 and J is TRBJ2-3; perhaps TRBD2 as D (5 bases). The germline V gene has CDR1 MGHRA and CDR2 YSYEKL. V gave up 1 base and J gave up 6 bases, with 8 bases separating them. CDR3 length: 13 amino acids. Here the CDR3 DNA reads TGCGCCAGCAGCCAAGCCCCGGGGGATACGCAGTATTTT. It codes for CASSQAPGDTQYF.

This clonotype was seen many times. This rearrangement joins TRBV4-1 to TRBJ2-5; D is possibly TRBD1 (5 bases). The V gene lost 1 base and the J gene lost 2 bases, with 11 bases spanning the gap. CDR1 MGHRA and CDR2 YSYEKL come from the germline V gene. The CDR3 sequence is 15 residues long. The CDR3 DNA follows: TGCGCCAGCAGCCAAGGACTGACAGTGCAAGAGACCCAGTACTTC. It yields the protein CASSQGLTVQETQYF.

The chain employs TRBV27 and TRBJ2-5; possible D gene TRBD2, 6 bases. With 3 bases removed from V and 2 bases from J, the gap between germline ends came to 10 bases. The V gene's germline CDR1 is MNHEY and CDR2 SMNVEV (reference sequence). This CDR3 region has 14 residues. DNA of the CDR3: TGTGCCAGCAGTTTTCTAGCGAGTCAAGAGACCCAGTACTTC. Amino acids: CASSFLASQETQYF.

With respect to this clonotype: A much larger clone is a single base away; this may be a read error. This chain uses TRBV4-3 with TRBJ1-1; D is undetermined. Germline lookup yields CDR1 LGHNA and CDR2 YSLEER. The CDR3 covers 15 residues. The CDR3 DNA sequence: TGCGCCAGCAGCCAAGTTGGTCGGCCGAACTCTGAAGCTTTCTTT. The encoded protein is CASSQVGRPNSEAFF.

This clonotype showed up many times. The chain's CDR3 is CASSPGLAVLSYEQYF. CDR3 bases: TGCGCCAGCAGCCCGGGACTAGCGGTCCTATCCTACGAGCAGTACTTC. This sequence joins TRBV5-1 and TRBJ2-7; 11 bases map to TRBD2. There are 16 residues in the CDR3. The germline V gene has CDR1 SGHRS and CDR2 YFSETQ. V shed 4 bases, J shed 1 base, and the junction held 7 bases outside the gene matches.

This clonotype was picked up a small number of times. The chain's CDR3 is CASSQVGTGGSGYTF. CDR3 nucleotides: TGTGCCAGCAGCCAAGTCGGGACAGGGGGAAGTGGCTACACCTTC. The chain employs TRBV4-2 and TRBJ1-2; 11 bases align to TRBD1. Germline values: CDR1 LGHNA, CDR2 YNFKEQ. The CDR3 has 15 residues. V shed 1 base and J 7 bases; nucleotides not matched to a gene: 5.

This clonotype was seen many times. The genes are TRBV4-3 and TRBJ1-6; the D gene is possibly TRBD1 (6 bases). Germline CDR1 LGHNA, CDR2 YSLEER. The CDR3 is 17 residues long. V was cut by 4 bases and J by 8 bases, with 21 bases left in between. The DNA for the CDR3 is TGCGCCAGCAGCCCTCTACTCGGGGGCAGTCTGGATTCACCCCTCCACTTT. Residues: CASSPLLGGSLDSPLHF.

This clonotype was picked up many times. The chain has TRBV9 and TRBJ2-2, with D uncertain. Trimming removed 3 bases from V and 4 bases from J, with 4 bases in between. The germline gives CDR1 SGDLS, CDR2 YYNGEE. This CDR3 region has 12 residues. DNA for the CDR3: TGTGCCAGCAGCGAGGGCACCGGGGAGCTGTTTTTT. Protein product: CASSEGTGELFF.

This clonotype has a count of ten or more. The chain is built from TRBV20-1 and TRBJ1-6, with 10 bases identical to TRBD1. J was trimmed by 8 bases and V by 3 bases; bases with no gene match: 7. The CDR3 consists of 15 residues. The germline CDR1 and CDR2 sequences are DFQATT and SNEGSKA (reference sequence). The CDR3 DNA reads as TGCAGTGCTAGTGGACAGGGGGTCCGGGATTCACCCCTCCACTTT. It specifies CSASGQGVRDSPLHF.

The genes are TRBV18 and TRBJ2-7; possible D gene TRBD2, 6 bases. Germline V gene sequence: CDR1 KGHSH, CDR2 LQKENI. The V end lost 6 bases, the J end lost 7 bases, and 19 bases lay between the germline ends. The CDR3 spans 14 residues. The CDR3 sequence is CASSRRRDLGEQYF. CDR3 DNA sequence: TGTGCCAGCTCGCGTAGGCGGGATCTGGGAGAGCAGTACTTC.

This clonotype occurred many times. V gene TRBV20-1 combines with J gene TRBJ2-3, with 14 bases that match TRBD2. Germline V gives CDR1 DFQATT, CDR2 SNEGSKA (reference sequence). J lost 8 bases, V lost 5 bases, and 15 bases had no gene match. There are 17 residues in the CDR3. This CDR3 reads CSAPSPGLAGVLGTQYF. The CDR3 nucleotides are TGCAGTGCTCCTTCTCCGGGACTAGCGGGAGTTCTGGGTACGCAGTATTTT.

J is TRBJ2-7 and V is TRBV20-1; 9 bases map to TRBD1. The CDR3 loop spans 14 amino acids. V shed 3 bases, J shed 0 bases, and the junction held 3 bases outside the gene matches. Germline V CDR1 and CDR2: DFQATT, SNEGSKA (reference sequence). The DNA for the CDR3 is TGCAGTGCTAGCGGGACAGGGAGCTCCTACGAGCAGTACTTC. Protein: CSASGTGSSYEQYF.

The sample holds many counts of this clonotype. The chain links TRBV7-9 to TRBJ1-2, with a possible D match to TRBD1 (6 bases). The ends were cut back, 4 bases at V and 2 bases at J, with 20 bases in the middle. CDR3 length: 17 amino acids. Germline values: CDR1 SEHNR, CDR2 FQNEAQ (reference sequence). DNA of the CDR3: TGTGCCAGCAGCTCAGCTCGCGGACAGTTCTCAAACTATGGCTACACCTTC. It specifies CASSSARGQFSNYGYTF.

This clonotype was found many times. This chain links TRBV10-3 with TRBJ2-3, with D possibly TRBD1 on 5 matching bases. The germline gives CDR1 ENHRY, CDR2 SYGVKD. The CDR3 consists of 12 residues. V lost 11 bases, J lost 8 bases, and 17 bases lay in between. This CDR3 reads CAPSGRRGTQYF. CDR3 coding DNA: TGTGCCCCCTCCGGGCGTAGGGGTACGCAGTATTTT.

This clonotype appeared a few times. This chain uses TRBV12-3 or TRBV12-4 with TRBJ2-6; tentative D call: TRBD1 (6 bases). V was cut by 5 bases and J by 0 bases, with 14 bases left in between. This CDR3 spans 17 amino acids. The CDR3 sequence is CASSAGTYSSGANVLTF. CDR3 sequence (DNA): TGTGCCAGCAGTGCCGGGACATACTCCTCTGGGGCCAACGTCCTGACTTTC.

This clonotype was observed at least ten times. The rearrangement uses TRBV24-1 and TRBJ2-2, with 8 bases that match TRBD1. J gave up 1 base and V 3 bases, and 6 bases lay outside the gene matches. CDR1 KGHDR and CDR2 SFDVKD come from the germline V gene. The CDR3 is made up of 17 amino acids. CDR3 sequence (DNA): TGTGCCACCAGTGATAGTTTCGGACAGGGGAACACCGGGGAGCTGTTTTTT. Its protein is CATSDSFGQGNTGELFF.

This clonotype was seen at least ten times. V gene TRBV12-3 or TRBV12-4 combines with J gene TRBJ1-1; D perhaps matches TRBD1 (5 bases). The CDR3 spans 13 residues. Trimming took off 7 bases at V and 5 bases at J, with 14 bases between the two ends. DNA of the CDR3: TGTGCCAGCACCCCTGGGACGTGGACTGAAGCTTTCTTT. It codes for CASTPGTWTEAFF.

This clonotype was detected only a few times. The chain is built from TRBV7-9 and TRBJ2-7, with 7 bases lining up with TRBD1. The CDR3 consists of 15 residues. Germline trimming cut 5 bases from V and 5 bases from J; bases unmatched to any gene: 12. Germline values: CDR1 SEHNR, CDR2 FQNEAQ (reference sequence). The CDR3 region is CASSPGVGGDHEQYF. DNA for the CDR3: TGTGCCAGCAGCCCAGGTGTAGGGGGCGATCACGAGCAGTACTTC.

As concerns this clonotype: A much larger clone lies a single base off, so this may be a read error. This chain joins TRBV5-8 and TRBJ1-4, with a weak D call TRBD1 (5 bases). From germline, CDR1 is SGHTS and CDR2 YDEGEE. This CDR3 has 16 residues. The CDR3 protein is CASSRTSRATNERLFF. CDR3 sequence (DNA): TGTGCCAGCAGCCGTACGAGCAGGGCAACTAATGAAAGACTGTTTTTT.

The J gene is TRBJ1-6, the V gene TRBV5-6; the D gene is possibly TRBD1 (5 bases). This CDR3 is 14 amino acids long. From germline, CDR1 is SGHDT and CDR2 YYEEEE. V dropped 4 bases and J dropped 8 bases, with 13 bases sitting between them. The CDR3 DNA reads as TGTGCCAGCAGCAGGGACTGGCCCGATTCACCCCTCCACTTT. Protein product: CASSRDWPDSPLHF.

There are many counts of this clonotype. The CDR3 is CASTSRSPGNFNEQFF. The CDR3 DNA follows: TGTGCCAGCACCAGTCGAAGTCCCGGGAACTTCAATGAGCAGTTCTTC. The chain uses TRBV27 and TRBJ2-1; possible D gene TRBD2, 5 bases. The CDR3 runs to 16 residues. The germline V gene has CDR1 MNHEY and CDR2 SMNVEV (reference sequence). Deletions cut 7 bases from V and 6 bases from J, with 22 bases between.

This clonotype was counted many times. The CDR3 DNA sequence: TGTGCCAGCAGCCGACACTACTGGACAGGACCGTACAATGAGCAGTTCTTC. Its protein product is CASSRHYWTGPYNEQFF. The chain uses TRBV7-8 and TRBJ2-1, with 7 positions matching TRBD1. Germline-derived CDR1 and CDR2 are SGHVS and FQNEAQ. The CDR3 consists of 17 residues. The V gene end was trimmed by 5 bases and the J gene end by 4 bases; junction bases not matched to a gene: 14.